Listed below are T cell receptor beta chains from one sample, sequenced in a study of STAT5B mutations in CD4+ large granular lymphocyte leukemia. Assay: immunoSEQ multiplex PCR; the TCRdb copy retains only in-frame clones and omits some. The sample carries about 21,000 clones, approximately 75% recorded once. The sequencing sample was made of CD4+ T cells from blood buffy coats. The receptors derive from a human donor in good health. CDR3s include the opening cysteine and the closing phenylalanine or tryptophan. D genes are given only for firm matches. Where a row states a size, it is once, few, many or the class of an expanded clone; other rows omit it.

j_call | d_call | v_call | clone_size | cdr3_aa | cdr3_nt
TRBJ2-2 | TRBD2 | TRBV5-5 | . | CASSPGRGTNTGELFF | TGTGCCAGCAGCCCCGGGAGGGGAACGAACACCGGGGAGCTGTTTTTT
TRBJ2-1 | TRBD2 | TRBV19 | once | CASSIGGRAGNEQFF | TGTGCCAGTAGTATAGGCGGGAGGGCCGGCAATGAGCAGTTCTTC
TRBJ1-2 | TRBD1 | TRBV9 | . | CASSVGTGRGGYTF | TGTGCCAGCAGCGTAGGGACAGGACGGGGCGGCTACACCTTC
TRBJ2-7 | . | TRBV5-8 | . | CASSLRPSEQYF | TGTGCCAGCAGCTTGCGGCCATCGGAGCAGTACTTC
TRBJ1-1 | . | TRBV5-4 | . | CASSLDLYSEAFF | TGTGCCAGCAGCCTGGACTTGTACTCTGAAGCTTTCTTT
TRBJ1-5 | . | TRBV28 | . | CASSLLRGAGPQHF | TGTGCCAGCAGTTTATTGAGAGGGGCCGGGCCCCAGCATTTT
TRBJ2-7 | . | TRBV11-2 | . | CASSLDEAGTNQAYEQYF | TGTGCCAGCAGCTTAGATGAGGCGGGAACTAACCAGGCCTACGAGCAGTACTTC
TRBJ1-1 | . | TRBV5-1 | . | CASSSTGLVNTEAFF | TGCGCCAGCAGCTCGACAGGCCTTGTGAACACTGAAGCTTTCTTT
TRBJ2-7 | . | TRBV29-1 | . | CSVEEGRSEQYF | TGCAGCGTTGAAGAGGGGCGTAGCGAGCAGTACTTC
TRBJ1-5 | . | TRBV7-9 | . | CASSFPTDNQPQHF | TGTGCCAGCAGCTTTCCGACGGACAATCAGCCCCAGCATTTT
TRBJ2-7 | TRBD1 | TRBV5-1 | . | CASSFSAQGYEQYF | TGCGCCAGCAGCTTTTCGGCACAGGGGTACGAGCAGTACTTC
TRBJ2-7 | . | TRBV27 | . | CASSLSPGTYEQYF | TGTGCCAGCAGTTTATCCCCCGGAACCTACGAGCAGTACTTC
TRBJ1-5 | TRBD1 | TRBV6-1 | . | CAISPDRDNQPQHF | TGTGCCATCAGTCCAGACAGGGACAATCAGCCCCAGCATTTT
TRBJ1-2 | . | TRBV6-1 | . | CASSEEGGGSYGYTF | TGTGCCAGCAGTGAAGAGGGGGGGGGCAGCTATGGCTACACCTTC
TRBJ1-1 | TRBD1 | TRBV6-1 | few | CASSRTGNTEAFF | TGTGCCAGCAGCCGGACAGGGAACACTGAAGCTTTCTTT